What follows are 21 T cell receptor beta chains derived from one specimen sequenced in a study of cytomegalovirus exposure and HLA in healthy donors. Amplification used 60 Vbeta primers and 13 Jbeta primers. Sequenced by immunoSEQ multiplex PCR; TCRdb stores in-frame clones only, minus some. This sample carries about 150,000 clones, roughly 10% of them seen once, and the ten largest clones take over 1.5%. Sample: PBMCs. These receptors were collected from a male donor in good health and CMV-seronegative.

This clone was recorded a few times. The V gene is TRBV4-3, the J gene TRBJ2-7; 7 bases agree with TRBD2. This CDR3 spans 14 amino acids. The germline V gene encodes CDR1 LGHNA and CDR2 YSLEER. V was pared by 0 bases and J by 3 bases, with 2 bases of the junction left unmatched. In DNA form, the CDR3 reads TGCGCCAGCAGCCAAGATCCGGGGGGCTACGAGCAGTACTTC. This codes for CASSQDPGGYEQYF.

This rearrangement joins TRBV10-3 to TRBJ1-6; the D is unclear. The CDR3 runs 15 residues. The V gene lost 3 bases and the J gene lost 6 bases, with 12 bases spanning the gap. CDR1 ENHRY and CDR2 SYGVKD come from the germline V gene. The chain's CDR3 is CAISDFPGFNSPLHF. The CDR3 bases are TGTGCCATCAGTGATTTTCCGGGATTTAATTCACCCCTCCACTTT.

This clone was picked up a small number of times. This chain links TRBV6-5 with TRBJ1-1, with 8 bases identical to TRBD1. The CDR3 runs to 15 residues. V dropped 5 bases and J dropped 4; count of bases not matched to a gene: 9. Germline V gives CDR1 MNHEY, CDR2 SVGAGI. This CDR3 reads CASSLPQGAGTEAFF. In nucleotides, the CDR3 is TGTGCCAGCAGTCTACCCCAGGGGGCGGGCACTGAAGCTTTCTTT.

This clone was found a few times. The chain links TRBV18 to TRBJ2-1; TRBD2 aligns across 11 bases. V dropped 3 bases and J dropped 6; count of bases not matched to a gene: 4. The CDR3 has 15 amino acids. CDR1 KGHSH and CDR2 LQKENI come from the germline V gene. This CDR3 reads CASSPLAGGGNEQFF. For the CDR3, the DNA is TGTGCCAGCTCACCCTTAGCGGGAGGGGGCAATGAGCAGTTCTTC.

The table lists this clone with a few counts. The CDR3 loop is CASSIVSGAYTGELFF. DNA for the CDR3: TGTGCCAGTAGTATCGTCTCAGGGGCGTACACCGGGGAGCTGTTTTTT. The V call is TRBV19, the J call TRBJ2-2; tentatively, D is TRBD1 (6 bases). V shed 3 bases and J shed 3 bases, with 14 bases lying between them. The CDR3 extends over 16 amino acids. CDR1 LNHDA and CDR2 SQIVND come from the germline V gene (reference sequence).

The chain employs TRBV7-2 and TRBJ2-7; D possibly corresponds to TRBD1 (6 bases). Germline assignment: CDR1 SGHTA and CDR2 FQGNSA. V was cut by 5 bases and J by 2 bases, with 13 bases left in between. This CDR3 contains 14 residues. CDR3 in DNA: TGTGCCAGCAGCACCAGGGACACACCCTACGAGCAGTACTTC. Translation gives CASSTRDTPYEQYF. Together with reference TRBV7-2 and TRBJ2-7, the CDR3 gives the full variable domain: GAGVSQSPSNKVTEKGKDVELRCDPISGHTALYWYRQSLGQGLEFLIYFQGNSAPDKSGLPSDRFSAERTGGSVSTLTIQRTQQEDSAVYLCASSTRDTPYEQYFGPGTRLTVT.

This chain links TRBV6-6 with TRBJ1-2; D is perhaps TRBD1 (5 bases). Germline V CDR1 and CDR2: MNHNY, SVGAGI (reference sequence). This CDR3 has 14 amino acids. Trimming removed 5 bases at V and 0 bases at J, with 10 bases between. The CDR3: CASSRTPANYGYTF. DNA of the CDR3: TGTGCCAGCAGTAGGACACCAGCTAACTATGGCTACACCTTC.

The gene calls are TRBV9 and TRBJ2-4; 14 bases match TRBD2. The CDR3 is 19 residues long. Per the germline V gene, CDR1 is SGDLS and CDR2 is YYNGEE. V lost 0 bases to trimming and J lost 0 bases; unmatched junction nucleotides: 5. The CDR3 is CASSVETSGGGIAKNIQYF. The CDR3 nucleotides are TGTGCCAGCAGCGTAGAGACTAGCGGGGGGGGGATAGCCAAAAACATTCAGTACTTC.

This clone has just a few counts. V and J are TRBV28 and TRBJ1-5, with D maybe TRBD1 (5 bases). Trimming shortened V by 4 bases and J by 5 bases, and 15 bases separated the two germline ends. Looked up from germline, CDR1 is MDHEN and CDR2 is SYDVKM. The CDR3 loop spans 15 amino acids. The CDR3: CASSSWQGLYQPQHF. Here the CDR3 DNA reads TGTGCCAGCAGTTCGTGGCAGGGCCTTTATCAGCCCCAGCATTTT.

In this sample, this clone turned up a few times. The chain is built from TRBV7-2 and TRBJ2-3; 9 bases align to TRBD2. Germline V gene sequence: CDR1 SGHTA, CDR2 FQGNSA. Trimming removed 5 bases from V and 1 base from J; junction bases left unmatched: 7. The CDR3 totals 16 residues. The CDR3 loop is CASSVSSGKRTDTQYF. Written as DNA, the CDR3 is TGTGCCAGCAGCGTCTCTAGCGGGAAACGCACAGATACGCAGTATTTT.

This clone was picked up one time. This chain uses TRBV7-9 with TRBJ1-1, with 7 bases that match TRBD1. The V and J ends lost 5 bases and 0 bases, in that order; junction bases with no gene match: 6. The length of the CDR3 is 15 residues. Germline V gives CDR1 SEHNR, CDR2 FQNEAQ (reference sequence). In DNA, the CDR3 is TGTGCCAGCAGCAAACGGGACAGATTGAACACTGAAGCTTTCTTT. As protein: CASSKRDRLNTEAFF. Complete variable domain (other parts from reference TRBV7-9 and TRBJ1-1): DTGVSQNPRHKITKRGQNVTFRCDPISEHNRLYWYRQTLGQGPEFLTYFQNEAQLEKSRLLSDRFSAERPKGSFSTLEIQRTEQGDSAMYLCASSKRDRLNTEAFFGQGTRLTVV.

For the CDR3, the DNA is TGTGCCAGCAGTTTCGTTAAGGGGACAGGACGCTATGGCTACACCTTC. Residues: CASSFVKGTGRYGYTF. V gene TRBV28 combines with J gene TRBJ1-2; 8 bases agree with TRBD1. J lost 4 bases, V lost 3 bases, and 10 bases had no gene match. CDR3 length: 16 amino acids. Germline V gene data show CDR1 as MDHEN and CDR2 as SYDVKM.

In DNA, the CDR3 is TGTGCCAGTAGACAGGCTGGCAATCAGCCCCAGCATTTT. It specifies CASRQAGNQPQHF. V and J are TRBV19 and TRBJ1-5, with TRBD1 as a possible D gene (5 bases). The CDR3 loop spans 13 amino acids. The V end was cut by 6 bases, the J end by 2 bases, with 8 bases between. Germline V lookup: CDR1 LNHDA, CDR2 SQIVND (reference sequence).

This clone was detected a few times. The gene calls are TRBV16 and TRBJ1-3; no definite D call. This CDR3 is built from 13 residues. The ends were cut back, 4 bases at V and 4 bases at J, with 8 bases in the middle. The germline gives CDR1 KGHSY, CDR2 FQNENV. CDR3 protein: CASSLNRGNTIYF. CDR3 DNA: TGTGCCAGCAGCCTGAATCGGGGAAACACCATATATTTT.

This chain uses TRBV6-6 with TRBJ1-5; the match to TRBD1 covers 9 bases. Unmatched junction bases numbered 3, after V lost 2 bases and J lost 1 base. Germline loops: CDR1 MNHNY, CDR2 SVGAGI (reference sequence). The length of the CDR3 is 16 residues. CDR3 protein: CASSYLGTGSNQPQHF. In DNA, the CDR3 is TGTGCCAGCAGTTACCTCGGGACAGGGAGCAATCAGCCCCAGCATTTT.

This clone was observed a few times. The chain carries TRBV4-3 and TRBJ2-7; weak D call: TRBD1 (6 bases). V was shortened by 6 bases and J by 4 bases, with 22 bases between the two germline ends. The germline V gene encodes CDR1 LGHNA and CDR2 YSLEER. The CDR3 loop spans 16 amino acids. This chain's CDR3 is CASSRSSRTAFYEQYF. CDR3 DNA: TGCGCCAGCAGTAGATCGAGCCGGACAGCCTTTTACGAGCAGTACTTC.

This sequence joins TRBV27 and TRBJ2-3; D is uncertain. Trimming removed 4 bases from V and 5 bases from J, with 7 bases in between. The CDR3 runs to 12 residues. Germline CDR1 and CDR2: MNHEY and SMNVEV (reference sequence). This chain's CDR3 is CASSSFGDTQYF. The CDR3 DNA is TGTGCCAGCAGTTCCTTCGGAGATACGCAGTATTTT.

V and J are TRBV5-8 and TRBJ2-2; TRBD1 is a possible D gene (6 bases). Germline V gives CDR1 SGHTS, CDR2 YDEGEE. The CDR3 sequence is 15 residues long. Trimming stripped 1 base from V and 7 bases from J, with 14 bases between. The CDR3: CASSLRDTVGGELFF. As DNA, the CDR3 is TGTGCCAGCAGCTTGAGGGACACCGTAGGCGGGGAGCTGTTTTTT.

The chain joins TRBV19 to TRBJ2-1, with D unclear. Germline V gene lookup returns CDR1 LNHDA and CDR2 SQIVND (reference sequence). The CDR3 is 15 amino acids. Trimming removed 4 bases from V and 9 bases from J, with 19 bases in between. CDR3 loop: CASSTDPPKQAEQFF. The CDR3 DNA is TGTGCCAGTAGTACCGACCCCCCGAAGCAGGCTGAGCAGTTCTTC.

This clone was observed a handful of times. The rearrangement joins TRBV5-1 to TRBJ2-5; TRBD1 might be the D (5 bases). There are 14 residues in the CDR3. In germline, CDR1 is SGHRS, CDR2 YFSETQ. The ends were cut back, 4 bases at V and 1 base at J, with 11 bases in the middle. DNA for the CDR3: TGCGCCAGCAGCGTTCGACAGTTCCAAGAGACCCAGTACTTC. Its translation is CASSVRQFQETQYF.

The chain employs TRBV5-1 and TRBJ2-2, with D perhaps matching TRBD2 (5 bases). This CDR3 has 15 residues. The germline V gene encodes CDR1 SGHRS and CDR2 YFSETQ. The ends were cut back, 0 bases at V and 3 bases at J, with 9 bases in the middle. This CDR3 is CASSLGLKDTGELFF. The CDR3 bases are TGCGCCAGCAGCTTGGGACTAAAGGACACCGGGGAGCTGTTTTTT.